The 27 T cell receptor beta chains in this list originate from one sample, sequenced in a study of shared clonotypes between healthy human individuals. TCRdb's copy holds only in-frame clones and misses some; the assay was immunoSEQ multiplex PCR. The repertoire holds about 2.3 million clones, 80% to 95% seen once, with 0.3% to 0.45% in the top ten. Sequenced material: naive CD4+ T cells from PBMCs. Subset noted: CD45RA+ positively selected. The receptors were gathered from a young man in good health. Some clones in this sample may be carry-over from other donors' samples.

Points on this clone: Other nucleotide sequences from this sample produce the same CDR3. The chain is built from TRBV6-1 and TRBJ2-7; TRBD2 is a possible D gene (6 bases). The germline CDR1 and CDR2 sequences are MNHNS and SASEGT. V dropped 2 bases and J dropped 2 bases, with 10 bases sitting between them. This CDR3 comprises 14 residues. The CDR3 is CASSESGGTYEQYF. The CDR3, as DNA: TGTGCCAGCAGTGAATCCGGCGGGACCTACGAGCAGTACTTC.

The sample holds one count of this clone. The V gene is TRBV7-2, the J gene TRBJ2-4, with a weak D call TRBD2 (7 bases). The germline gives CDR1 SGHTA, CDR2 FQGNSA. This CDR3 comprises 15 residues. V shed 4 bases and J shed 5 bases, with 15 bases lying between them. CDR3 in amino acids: CASSYVWGGENIQYF. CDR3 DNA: TGTGCCAGCAGCTACGTGTGGGGGGGCGAAAACATTCAGTACTTC.

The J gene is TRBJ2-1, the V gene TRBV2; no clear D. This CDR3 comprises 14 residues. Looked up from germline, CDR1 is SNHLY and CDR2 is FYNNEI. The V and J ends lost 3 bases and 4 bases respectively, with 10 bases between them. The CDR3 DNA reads TGTGCCAGCAGTGAGACGCGTGTATACAATGAGCAGTTCTTC. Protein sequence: CASSETRVYNEQFF.

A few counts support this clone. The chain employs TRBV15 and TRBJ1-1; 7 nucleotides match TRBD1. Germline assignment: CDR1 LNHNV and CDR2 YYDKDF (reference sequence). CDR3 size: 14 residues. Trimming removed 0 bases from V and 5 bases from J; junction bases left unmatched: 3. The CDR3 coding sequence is TGTGCCACCAGCAGAGAGAACAGGGGTACTGAAGCTTTCTTT. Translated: CATSRENRGTEAFF. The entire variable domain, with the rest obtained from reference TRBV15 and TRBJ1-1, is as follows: DAMVIQNPRYQVTQFGKPVTLSCSQTLNHNVMYWYQQKSSQAPKLLFHYYDKDFNNEADTPDNFQSRRPNTSFCFLDIRSPGLGDTAMYLCATSRENRGTEAFFGQGTRLTVV.

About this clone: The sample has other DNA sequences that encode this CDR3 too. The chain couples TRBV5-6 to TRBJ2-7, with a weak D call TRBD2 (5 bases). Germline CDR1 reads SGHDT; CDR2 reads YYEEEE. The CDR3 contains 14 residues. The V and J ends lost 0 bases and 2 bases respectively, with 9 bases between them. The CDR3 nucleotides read TGTGCCAGCAGCTTGGGGCCGGGAACCTACGAGCAGTACTTC. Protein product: CASSLGPGTYEQYF. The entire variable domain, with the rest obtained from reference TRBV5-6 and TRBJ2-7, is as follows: DAGVTQSPTHLIKTRGQQVTLRCSPKSGHDTVSWYQQALGQGPQFIFQYYEEEERQRGNFPDRFSGHQFPNYSSELNVNALLLGDSALYLCASSLGPGTYEQYFGPGTRLTVT.

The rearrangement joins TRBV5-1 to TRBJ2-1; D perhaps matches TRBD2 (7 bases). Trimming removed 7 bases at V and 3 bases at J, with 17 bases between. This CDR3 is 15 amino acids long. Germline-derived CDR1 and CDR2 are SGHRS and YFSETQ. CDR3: CASGPSGGGYNEQFF. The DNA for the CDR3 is TGCGCCAGCGGACCTAGCGGAGGGGGCTACAATGAGCAGTTCTTC.

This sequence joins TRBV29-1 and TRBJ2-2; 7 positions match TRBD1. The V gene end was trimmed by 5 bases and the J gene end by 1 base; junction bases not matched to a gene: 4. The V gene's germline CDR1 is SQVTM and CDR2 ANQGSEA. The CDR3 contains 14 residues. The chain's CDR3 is CSVRGQMNTGELFF. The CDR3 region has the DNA TGCAGCGTTAGGGGGCAGATGAACACCGGGGAGCTGTTTTTT.

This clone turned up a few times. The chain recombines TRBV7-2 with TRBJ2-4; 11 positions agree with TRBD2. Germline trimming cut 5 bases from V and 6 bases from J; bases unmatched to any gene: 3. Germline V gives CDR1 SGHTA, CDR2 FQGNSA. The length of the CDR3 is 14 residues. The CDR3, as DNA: TGTGCCAGCAGCCTCGGGACTAGCGGAAACATTCAGTACTTC. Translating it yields CASSLGTSGNIQYF. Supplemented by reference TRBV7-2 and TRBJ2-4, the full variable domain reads GAGVSQSPSNKVTEKGKDVELRCDPISGHTALYWYRQSLGQGLEFLIYFQGNSAPDKSGLPSDRFSAERTGGSVSTLTIQRTQQEDSAVYLCASSLGTSGNIQYFGAGTRLSVL.

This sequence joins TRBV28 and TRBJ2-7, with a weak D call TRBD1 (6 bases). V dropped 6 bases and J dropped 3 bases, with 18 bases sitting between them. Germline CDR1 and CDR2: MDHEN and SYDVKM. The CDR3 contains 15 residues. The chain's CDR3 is CASSPLTGDLYEQYF. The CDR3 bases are TGTGCCAGCAGCCCATTGACAGGCGATCTCTACGAGCAGTACTTC.

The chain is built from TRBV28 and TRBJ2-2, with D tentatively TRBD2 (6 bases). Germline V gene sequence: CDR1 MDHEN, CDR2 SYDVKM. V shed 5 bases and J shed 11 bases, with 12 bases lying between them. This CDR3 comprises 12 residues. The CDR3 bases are TGTGCCAGCAGTGACGGACTAAGAGAGCTGTTTTTT. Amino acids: CASSDGLRELFF.

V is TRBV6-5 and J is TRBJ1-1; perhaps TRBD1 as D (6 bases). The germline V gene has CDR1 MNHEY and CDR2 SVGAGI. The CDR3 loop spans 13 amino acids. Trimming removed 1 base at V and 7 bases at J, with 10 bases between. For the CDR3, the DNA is TGTGCCAGCAGTTACTTCAGGGGAGGTGAAGCTTTCTTT. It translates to CASSYFRGGEAFF.

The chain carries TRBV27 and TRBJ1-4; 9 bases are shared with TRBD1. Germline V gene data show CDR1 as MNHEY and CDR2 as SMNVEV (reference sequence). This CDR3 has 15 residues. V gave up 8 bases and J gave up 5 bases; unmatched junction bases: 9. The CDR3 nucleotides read TGTGCCAGCGGACAGGGGTGGGGGGAAAATGAAAAACTGTTTTTT. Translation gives CASGQGWGENEKLFF.

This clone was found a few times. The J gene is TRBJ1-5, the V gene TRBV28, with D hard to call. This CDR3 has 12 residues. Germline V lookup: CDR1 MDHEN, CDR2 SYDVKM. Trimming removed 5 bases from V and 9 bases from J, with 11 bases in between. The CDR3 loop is CASSVVRGPQHF. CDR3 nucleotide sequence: TGTGCCAGCAGTGTCGTACGAGGGCCCCAGCATTTT.

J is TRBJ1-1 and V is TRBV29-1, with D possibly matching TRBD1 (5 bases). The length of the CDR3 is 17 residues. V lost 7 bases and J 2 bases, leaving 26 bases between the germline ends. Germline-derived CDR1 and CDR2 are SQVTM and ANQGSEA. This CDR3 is CSGRSGQGTRSNTEAFF. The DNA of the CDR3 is TGCAGCGGCCGCAGTGGTCAGGGAACAAGGTCCAACACTGAAGCTTTCTTT.

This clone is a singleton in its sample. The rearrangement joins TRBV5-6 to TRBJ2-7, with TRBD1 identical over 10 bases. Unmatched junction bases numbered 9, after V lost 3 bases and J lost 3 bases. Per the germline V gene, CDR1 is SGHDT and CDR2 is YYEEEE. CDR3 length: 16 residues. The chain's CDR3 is CASSSWWGTGDYEQYF. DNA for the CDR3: TGTGCCAGCAGCTCATGGTGGGGGACAGGGGACTACGAGCAGTACTTC.

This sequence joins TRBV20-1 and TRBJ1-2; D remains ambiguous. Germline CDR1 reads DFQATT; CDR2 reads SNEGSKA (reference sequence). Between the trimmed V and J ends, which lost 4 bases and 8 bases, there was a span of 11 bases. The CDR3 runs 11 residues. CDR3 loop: CSAKRGTGYTF. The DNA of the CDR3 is TGCAGTGCTAAGCGGGGTACGGGCTACACCTTC.

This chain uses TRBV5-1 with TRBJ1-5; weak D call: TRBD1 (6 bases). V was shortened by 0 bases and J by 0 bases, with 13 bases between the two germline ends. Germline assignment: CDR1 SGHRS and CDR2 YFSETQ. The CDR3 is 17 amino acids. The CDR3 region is CASSLGVQGNSNQPQHF. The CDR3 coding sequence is TGCGCCAGCAGCTTGGGGGTACAGGGAAATAGCAATCAGCCCCAGCATTTT.

Here the CDR3 DNA reads TGTGCCACCAGCAGTAACAGGGGGAACACCATATATTTT. It specifies CATSSNRGNTIYF. The chain recombines TRBV15 with TRBJ1-3, with 8 bases fitting TRBD1. Germline CDR1 reads LNHNV; CDR2 reads YYDKDF (reference sequence). This CDR3 comprises 13 residues. The ends lost 3 bases at V and 7 bases at J; junction bases unmatched: 2.

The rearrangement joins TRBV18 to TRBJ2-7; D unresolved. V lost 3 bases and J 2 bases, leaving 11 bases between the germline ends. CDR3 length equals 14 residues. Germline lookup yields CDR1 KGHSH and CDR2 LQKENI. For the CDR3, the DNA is TGTGCCAGCTCACCGCCCGGATCCCCCTACGAGCAGTACTTC. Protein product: CASSPPGSPYEQYF.

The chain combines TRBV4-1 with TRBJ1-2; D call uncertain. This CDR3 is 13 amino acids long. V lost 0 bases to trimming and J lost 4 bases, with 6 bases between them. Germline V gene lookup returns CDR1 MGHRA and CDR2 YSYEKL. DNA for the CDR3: TGCGCCAGCAGCCAAGACGACGGCTATGGCTACACCTTC. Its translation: CASSQDDGYGYTF.

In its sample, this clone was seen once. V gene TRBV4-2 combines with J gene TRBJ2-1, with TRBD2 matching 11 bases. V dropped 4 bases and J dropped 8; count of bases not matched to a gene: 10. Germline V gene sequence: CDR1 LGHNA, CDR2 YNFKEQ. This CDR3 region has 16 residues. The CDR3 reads CASSRTASGRYDEQFF. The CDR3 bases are TGTGCCAGCAGCCGGACGGCTAGCGGGAGGTATGATGAGCAGTTCTTC.

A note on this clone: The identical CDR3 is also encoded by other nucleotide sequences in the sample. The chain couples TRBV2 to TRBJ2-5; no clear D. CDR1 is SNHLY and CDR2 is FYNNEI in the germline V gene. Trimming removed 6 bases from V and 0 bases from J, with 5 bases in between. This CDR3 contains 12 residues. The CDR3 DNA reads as TGTGCCAGCAGCACACACCAAGAGACCCAGTACTTC. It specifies CASSTHQETQYF.

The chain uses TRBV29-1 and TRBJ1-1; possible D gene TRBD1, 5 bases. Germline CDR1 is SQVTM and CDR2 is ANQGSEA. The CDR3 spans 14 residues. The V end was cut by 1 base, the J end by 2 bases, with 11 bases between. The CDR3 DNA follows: TGCAGCGTTGAAGGGACAACTCTTAACACTGAAGCTTTCTTT. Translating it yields CSVEGTTLNTEAFF.

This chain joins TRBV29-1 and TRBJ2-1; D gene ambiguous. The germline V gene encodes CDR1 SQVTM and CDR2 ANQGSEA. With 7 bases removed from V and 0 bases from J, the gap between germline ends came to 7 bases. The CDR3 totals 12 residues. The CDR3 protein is CSATSSYNEQFF. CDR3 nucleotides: TGCAGCGCAACGAGCTCCTACAATGAGCAGTTCTTC.

The CDR3 is CASSSFFSSYNEQFF. The CDR3 region has the DNA TGTGCCAGCAGCTCCTTCTTTTCCTCCTACAATGAGCAGTTCTTC. The chain is built from TRBV7-3 and TRBJ2-1; no reliable D call. Germline lookup yields CDR1 SGHTA and CDR2 FQGTGA. Trimming took off 4 bases at V and 0 bases at J, with 10 bases between the two ends. This CDR3 comprises 15 residues.

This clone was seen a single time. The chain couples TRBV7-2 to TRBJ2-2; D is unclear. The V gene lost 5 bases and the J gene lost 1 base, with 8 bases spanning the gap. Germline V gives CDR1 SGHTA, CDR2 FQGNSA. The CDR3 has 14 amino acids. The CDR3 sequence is CASSASQNTGELFF. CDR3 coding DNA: TGTGCCAGCAGCGCGTCTCAGAACACCGGGGAGCTGTTTTTT.

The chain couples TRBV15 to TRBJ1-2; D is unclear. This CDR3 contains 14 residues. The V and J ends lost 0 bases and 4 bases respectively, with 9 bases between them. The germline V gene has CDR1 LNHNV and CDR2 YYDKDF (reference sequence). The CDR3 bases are TGTGCCACCAGCAGAGATCGGAGCAGCTATGGCTACACCTTC. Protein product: CATSRDRSSYGYTF.